Each of the 11 T cell receptor beta chains below was sequenced from the same sample in a study of blood T cell repertoires in COVID-19. The method was immunoSEQ multiplex PCR; TCRdb's version includes in-frame clones alone and lacks a portion of them. The sample carries fewer than 300,000 clones, 70% to 90% recorded once. The sequencing input was peripheral blood. The receptors stem from a woman aged 45-65 years with COVID-19, enrolled during active disease.

V usage is TRBV11-2 and J usage is TRBJ1-6; a possible D gene is TRBD1 (5 bases). Germline loops: CDR1 SGHAT, CDR2 FQNNGV. V lost 0 bases and J 10 bases, leaving 10 bases between the germline ends. This CDR3 spans 14 amino acids. In nucleotides, the CDR3 is TGTGCCAGCAGCTTAGAAGTGGGGGGGTCACCCCTCCACTTT. This translates into CASSLEVGGSPLHF. The full variable domain, in which reference TRBV11-2 and TRBJ1-6 provide the parts outside the CDR3, is EAGVAQSPRYKIIEKRQSVAFWCNPISGHATLYWYQQILGQGPKLLIQFQNNGVVDDSQLPKDRFSAERLKGVDSTLKIQPAKLEDSAVYLCASSLEVGGSPLHFGNGTRLTVT.

J is TRBJ1-1 and V is TRBV2, with 7 bases lining up with TRBD1. The CDR3 extends over 13 amino acids. V trimming: 8 bases; J trimming: 1 base; junction bases outside the gene matches: 4. Germline lookup yields CDR1 SNHLY and CDR2 FYNNEI. The CDR3 DNA is TGTGCCAGCCACAGGGGCCGGAACACTGAAGCTTTCTTT. Translating it yields CASHRGRNTEAFF.

The chain carries TRBV5-5 and TRBJ1-4; D is unclear. CDR1 and CDR2 from the germline V gene are SGHKS and YYEKEE (reference sequence). The CDR3 has 16 residues. Trimming shortened V by 0 bases and J by 0 bases, and 9 bases separated the two germline ends. CDR3 nucleotide sequence: TGTGCCAGCAGCTTGGTTCAGGCGACAACTAATGAAAAACTGTTTTTT. Translation: CASSLVQATTNEKLFF.

The chain combines TRBV20-1 with TRBJ1-1; D gene ambiguous. The germline V gene has CDR1 DFQATT and CDR2 SNEGSKA (reference sequence). The CDR3 contains 9 residues. V was pared by 2 bases and J by 7 bases, with 2 bases between. As DNA, the CDR3 is TGCAGTGCTAGATATGAAGCTTTCTTT. It codes for CSARYEAFF.

The chain uses TRBV10-3 and TRBJ1-1; D not certain. Germline V gives CDR1 ENHRY, CDR2 SYGVKD. The CDR3 loop spans 13 amino acids. Trimming removed 10 bases from V and 0 bases from J, with 12 bases in between. The CDR3 loop reads CASQEQLNTEAFF. The CDR3 DNA follows: TGTGCCAGCCAGGAACAGCTGAACACTGAAGCTTTCTTT.

The chain has TRBV23-1 and TRBJ1-4, with D possibly TRBD1 on 6 matching bases. TRBV23-1 is an ORF, and what it does is uncertain. Trimming removed 5 bases from V and 10 bases from J, with 17 bases in between. This CDR3 comprises 14 residues. The CDR3 DNA reads TGCGCCAGCAGTAGATTCACAGGGAGAAGAAAACTGTTTTTT. Its protein is CASSRFTGRRKLFF.

The chain uses TRBV14 and TRBJ2-1; 15 bases fit TRBD2. V was clipped by 0 bases and J by 5 bases; unmatched bases: 8. Germline loops: CDR1 SGHDN, CDR2 FVKESK. This CDR3 has 19 amino acids. The CDR3 DNA reads TGTGCCAGCAGCCAAGACATGGGACTAGCGGGAGGAGCTGACAATGAGCAGTTCTTC. It yields the protein CASSQDMGLAGGADNEQFF.

In nucleotides, the CDR3 is TGTGCCAGCAGTTCCCAGGGGGCGTATGAGCAGTTCTTC. Protein sequence: CASSSQGAYEQFF. This rearrangement joins TRBV6-4 to TRBJ2-1; 8 bases align to TRBD1. The CDR3 contains 13 residues. V lost 5 bases and J lost 8; bases outside the gene matches: 5. Germline CDR1 reads MRHNA; CDR2 reads SNTAGT.

The chain couples TRBV7-8 to TRBJ2-1; 8 bases map to TRBD2. The CDR3 consists of 15 residues. V was pared by 4 bases and J by 7 bases, with 9 bases of the junction left unmatched. The germline CDR1 and CDR2 sequences are SGHVS and FQNEAQ. The DNA for the CDR3 is TGTGCCAGCAGCTCCGGAAGCGGGAGTCGAAATGAGCAGTTCTTC. This sequence encodes CASSSGSGSRNEQFF. The entire variable domain, with the rest obtained from reference TRBV7-8 and TRBJ2-1, is as follows: GAGVSQSPRYKVAKRGQDVALRCDPISGHVSLFWYQQALGQGPEFLTYFQNEAQLDKSGLPSDRFFAERPEGSVSTLKIQRTQQEDSAVYLCASSSGSGSRNEQFFGPGTRLTVL.

V is TRBV9 and J is TRBJ1-1; no firm D call. V was clipped by 0 bases and J by 3 bases, with 9 bases between them. The germline V gene encodes CDR1 SGDLS and CDR2 YYNGEE. The CDR3 is made up of 14 amino acids. Here the CDR3 DNA reads TGTGCCAGCAGCGTAGGTCCTACCGACACTGAAGCTTTCTTT. As protein: CASSVGPTDTEAFF.

The gene calls are TRBV5-6 and TRBJ1-1, with 8 bases lining up with TRBD1. The V gene end was trimmed by 0 bases and the J gene end by 1 base; junction bases not matched to a gene: 5. Germline CDR1 reads SGHDT; CDR2 reads YYEEEE. The CDR3 sequence is 16 residues long. The CDR3 sequence is CASSLGQGMWNTEAFF. The DNA for the CDR3 is TGTGCCAGCAGCTTGGGACAGGGGATGTGGAACACTGAAGCTTTCTTT.